This is a list of T cell receptor beta chains from one sample in a study of radiotherapy plus CTLA-4 blockade in lung cancer. The data were produced by immunoSEQ multiplex PCR, yet TCRdb's version contains in-frame clones alone and is incomplete. The profile shows approximately 80,000 clones, around 81% of them singletons. The sequencing used peripheral blood, collected from a patient treated with radiotherapy plus ipilimumab. Receptors were obtained from a human donor with non-small cell lung cancer whose response to radiotherapy plus ipilimumab could not be evaluated. Some clones in this sample may be carry-over from other donors' samples. Each CDR3 is given with its conserved first and last residue. D genes are given only for firm matches. Clone size is stated in some rows and not others, as once, few, many or a class when expanded.

clone_size: .
j_call: TRBJ2-3
v_call: TRBV5-1
d_call: TRBD1
cdr3_length: 15
cdr3_aa: CASSLEGQSTDTQYF
cdr3_nt: TGCGCCAGCAGCTTGGAGGGACAGAGCACAGATACGCAGTATTTT

clone_size: .
j_call: TRBJ1-1
v_call: TRBV5-6
d_call: TRBD1
cdr3_length: 18
cdr3_aa: CASSLAIIARQGREEAFF
cdr3_nt: TGTGCCAGCAGCTTGGCCATCATTGCCAGACAGGGGCGCGAAGAAGCTTTCTTT

clone_size: .
j_call: TRBJ2-5
v_call: TRBV7-2
d_call: TRBD2
cdr3_length: 16
cdr3_aa: CASSLAGTSGWETQYF
cdr3_nt: TGTGCCAGCAGCTTAGCGGGGACTAGTGGTTGGGAGACCCAGTACTTC

clone_size: .
j_call: TRBJ1-6
v_call: TRBV7-6
d_call: .
cdr3_length: 13
cdr3_aa: CASSFGGDSPLHF
cdr3_nt: TGTGCCAGCAGCTTCGGGGGTGATTCACCCCTCCACTTT

clone_size: .
j_call: TRBJ2-7
v_call: TRBV4-1
d_call: .
cdr3_length: 15
cdr3_aa: CASSQPTTGSYEQYF
cdr3_nt: TGCGCCAGCAGCCAACCTACGACAGGTAGTTACGAGCAGTACTTC

clone_size: .
j_call: TRBJ2-7
v_call: TRBV2
d_call: .
cdr3_length: 12
cdr3_aa: CASGFTGYEQYF
cdr3_nt: TGTGCCAGCGGATTTACGGGGTACGAGCAGTACTTC

clone_size: .
j_call: TRBJ2-5
v_call: TRBV9
d_call: .
cdr3_length: 15
cdr3_aa: CASSVKGTRGGEQYF
cdr3_nt: TGTGCCAGCAGCGTAAAGGGGACCCGGGGCGGGGAGCAGTACTTC

clone_size: .
j_call: TRBJ2-4
v_call: TRBV9
d_call: .
cdr3_length: 14
cdr3_aa: CASSVGVSEDIQYF
cdr3_nt: TGTGCCAGCAGCGTAGGCGTATCCGAAGACATTCAGTACTTC

clone_size: .
j_call: TRBJ1-1
v_call: TRBV5-1
d_call: TRBD1
cdr3_length: 12
cdr3_aa: CASSWDRTEAFF
cdr3_nt: TGCGCCAGCAGCTGGGACAGGACCGAAGCTTTCTTT

clone_size: .
j_call: TRBJ1-2
v_call: TRBV6-5
d_call: TRBD1
cdr3_length: 12
cdr3_aa: CASKDRTIGYTF
cdr3_nt: TGTGCCAGCAAGGACAGGACGATTGGCTACACCTTC

clone_size: .
j_call: TRBJ2-1
v_call: TRBV9
d_call: TRBD1
cdr3_length: 16
cdr3_aa: CASSVVRGTGVHEQFF
cdr3_nt: TGTGCCAGCAGCGTAGTTAGAGGGACAGGGGTCCATGAGCAGTTCTTC

clone_size: .
j_call: TRBJ1-1
v_call: TRBV29-1
d_call: .
cdr3_length: 13
cdr3_aa: CSVETRQEAEAFF
cdr3_nt: TGCAGCGTTGAAACCCGGCAGGAGGCTGAAGCTTTCTTT

clone_size: few
j_call: TRBJ1-2
v_call: TRBV6-5
d_call: TRBD1
cdr3_length: 16
cdr3_aa: CASSLAQGLVGYGYTF
cdr3_nt: TGTGCCAGCAGTTTGGCACAGGGGCTGGTGGGCTATGGCTACACCTTC

clone_size: .
j_call: TRBJ1-1
v_call: TRBV5-6
d_call: .
cdr3_length: 14
cdr3_aa: CASRQVSSGTEAFF
cdr3_nt: TGTGCCAGCAGACAGGTGTCCTCGGGCACTGAAGCTTTCTTT

clone_size: .
j_call: TRBJ2-1
v_call: TRBV4-1
d_call: .
cdr3_length: 15
cdr3_aa: CASSQAGERYNEQFF
cdr3_nt: TGCGCCAGCAGCCAAGCTGGGGAGCGCTACAATGAGCAGTTCTTC

clone_size: few
j_call: TRBJ1-1
v_call: TRBV27
d_call: .
cdr3_length: 13
cdr3_aa: CASSLQGFTEAFF
cdr3_nt: TGTGCCAGCAGTTTACAGGGGTTCACTGAAGCTTTCTTT

clone_size: once
j_call: TRBJ2-7
v_call: TRBV11-3
d_call: .
cdr3_length: 13
cdr3_aa: CASSLAQGGEQYF
cdr3_nt: TGTGCCAGCAGCTTAGCACAGGGCGGCGAGCAGTACTTC

clone_size: .
j_call: TRBJ1-6
v_call: TRBV5-1
d_call: .
cdr3_length: 13
cdr3_aa: CASSFSYNSPLHF
cdr3_nt: TGCGCCAGCAGCTTCTCTTATAATTCACCCCTCCACTTT

clone_size: .
j_call: TRBJ1-5
v_call: TRBV4-1
d_call: TRBD1
cdr3_length: 16
cdr3_aa: CASSQDRTGSNQPQHF
cdr3_nt: TGCGCCAGCAGCCAAGATCGGACAGGGAGCAATCAGCCCCAGCATTTT

clone_size: .
j_call: TRBJ2-2
v_call: TRBV19
d_call: .
cdr3_length: 15
cdr3_aa: CASSMAGAHTGELFF
cdr3_nt: TGTGCCAGTAGTATGGCGGGGGCTCACACCGGGGAGCTGTTTTTT

clone_size: .
j_call: TRBJ1-1
v_call: TRBV9
d_call: TRBD1
cdr3_length: 15
cdr3_aa: CASTRQGARNTEAFF
cdr3_nt: TGTGCCAGCACTCGACAGGGAGCGAGAAACACTGAAGCTTTCTTT

clone_size: .
j_call: TRBJ2-3
v_call: TRBV5-1
d_call: .
cdr3_length: 14
cdr3_aa: CASRIGSSTDTQYF
cdr3_nt: TGCGCCAGCAGAATCGGTTCTAGCACAGATACGCAGTATTTT

clone_size: .
j_call: TRBJ1-5
v_call: TRBV6-1
d_call: TRBD1
cdr3_length: 15
cdr3_aa: CASRYRGVGNQPQHF
cdr3_nt: TGTGCCAGCAGATACAGGGGAGTTGGGAATCAGCCCCAGCATTTT

clone_size: .
j_call: TRBJ2-7
v_call: TRBV7-8
d_call: TRBD1
cdr3_length: 15
cdr3_aa: CASSLRGTGGNEQYF
cdr3_nt: TGTGCCAGCAGCCTACGGGGGACAGGGGGAAACGAGCAGTACTTC

clone_size: few
j_call: TRBJ2-7
v_call: TRBV7-2
d_call: TRBD1
cdr3_length: 14
cdr3_aa: CASSWGQGLYEQYF
cdr3_nt: TGTGCCAGCAGCTGGGGACAGGGGCTCTACGAGCAGTACTTC

clone_size: .
j_call: TRBJ2-5
v_call: TRBV5-1
d_call: TRBD2
cdr3_length: 17
cdr3_aa: CASSARTSGGAWETQYF
cdr3_nt: TGCGCCAGCAGCGCACGGACTAGCGGGGGGGCCTGGGAGACCCAGTACTTC

clone_size: .
j_call: TRBJ2-2
v_call: TRBV5-1
d_call: .
cdr3_length: 13
cdr3_aa: CASMAGSTGELFF
cdr3_nt: TGCGCCAGCATGGCGGGATCCACCGGGGAGCTGTTTTTT

clone_size: .
j_call: TRBJ2-3
v_call: TRBV18
d_call: .
cdr3_length: 15
cdr3_aa: CASSLDLASQNTQYF
cdr3_nt: TGTGCCAGCTCACTCGACCTAGCGAGTCAGAATACGCAGTATTTT

clone_size: .
j_call: TRBJ2-1
v_call: TRBV4-3
d_call: TRBD2
cdr3_length: 15
cdr3_aa: CASSQERGGLDEQFF
cdr3_nt: TGCGCCAGCAGCCAAGAGCGGGGGGGCCTGGATGAGCAGTTCTTC

clone_size: .
j_call: TRBJ1-6
v_call: TRBV4-3
d_call: .
cdr3_length: 15
cdr3_aa: CASSQDPSGNSPLHF
cdr3_nt: TGCGCCAGCAGCCAAGATCCCTCGGGAAATTCACCCCTCCACTTT

clone_size: .
j_call: TRBJ2-7
v_call: TRBV19
d_call: .
cdr3_length: 14
cdr3_aa: CASSIQGTSYEQYF
cdr3_nt: TGTGCCAGTAGTATCCAGGGGACCTCCTACGAGCAGTACTTC

clone_size: .
j_call: TRBJ2-7
v_call: TRBV6-1
d_call: .
cdr3_length: 15
cdr3_aa: CASTRGGAGGDEQYF
cdr3_nt: TGTGCCAGCACCCGCGGGGGCGCTGGGGGGGACGAGCAGTACTTC

clone_size: .
j_call: TRBJ2-7
v_call: TRBV5-6
d_call: .
cdr3_length: 14
cdr3_aa: CASSFEASFHEQYF
cdr3_nt: TGTGCCAGCAGCTTTGAGGCTTCCTTCCACGAGCAGTACTTC

clone_size: once
j_call: TRBJ1-4
v_call: TRBV5-1
d_call: .
cdr3_length: 14
cdr3_aa: CASSPDSSNEKLFF
cdr3_nt: TGCGCCAGCAGCCCGGACAGTTCCAATGAAAAACTGTTTTTT

clone_size: .
j_call: TRBJ1-1
v_call: TRBV6-6
d_call: TRBD1
cdr3_length: 16
cdr3_aa: CASSGAGTGGITEAFF
cdr3_nt: TGTGCCAGCAGCGGAGCCGGGACAGGGGGTATCACTGAAGCTTTCTTT

clone_size: .
j_call: TRBJ1-1
v_call: TRBV14
d_call: TRBD1
cdr3_length: 14
cdr3_aa: CASSQGGQGTEAFF
cdr3_nt: TGTGCCAGCAGCCAAGGGGGACAGGGCACTGAAGCTTTCTTT

clone_size: .
j_call: TRBJ1-1
v_call: TRBV11-1
d_call: .
cdr3_length: 14
cdr3_aa: CASSLDSWNTEAFF
cdr3_nt: TGTGCCAGCAGCTTAGATTCGTGGAACACTGAAGCTTTCTTT

clone_size: .
j_call: TRBJ1-1
v_call: TRBV6-1
d_call: TRBD1
cdr3_length: 14
cdr3_aa: CASRHGTGNTEAFF
cdr3_nt: TGTGCCAGCAGACACGGGACAGGGAACACTGAAGCTTTCTTT

clone_size: few
j_call: TRBJ2-7
v_call: TRBV28
d_call: TRBD2
cdr3_length: 16
cdr3_aa: CASFGASGVSSYEQYF
cdr3_nt: TGTGCCAGTTTCGGGGCTAGCGGGGTTAGCTCCTACGAGCAGTACTTC

clone_size: once
j_call: TRBJ2-3
v_call: TRBV5-1
d_call: TRBD2
cdr3_length: 16
cdr3_aa: CASNGASGGGTDTQYF
cdr3_nt: TGCGCCAGCAATGGGGCTAGCGGGGGAGGGACAGATACGCAGTATTTT